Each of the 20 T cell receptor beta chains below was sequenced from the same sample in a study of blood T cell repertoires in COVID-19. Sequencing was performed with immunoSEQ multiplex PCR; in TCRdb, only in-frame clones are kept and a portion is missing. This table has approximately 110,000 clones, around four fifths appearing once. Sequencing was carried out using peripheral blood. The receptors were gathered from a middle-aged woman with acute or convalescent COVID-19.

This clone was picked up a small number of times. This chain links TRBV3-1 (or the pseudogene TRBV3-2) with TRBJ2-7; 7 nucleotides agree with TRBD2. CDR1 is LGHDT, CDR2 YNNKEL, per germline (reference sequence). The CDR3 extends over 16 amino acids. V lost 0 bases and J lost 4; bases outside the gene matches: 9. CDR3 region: CASSQDLGRDPYEQYF. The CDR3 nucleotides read TGTGCCAGCAGCCAAGATCTGGGGAGGGACCCTTACGAGCAGTACTTC.

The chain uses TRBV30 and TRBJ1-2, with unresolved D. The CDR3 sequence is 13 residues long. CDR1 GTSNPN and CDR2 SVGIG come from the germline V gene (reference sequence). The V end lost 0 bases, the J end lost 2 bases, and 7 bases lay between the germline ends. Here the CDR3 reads CAWSVRWNYGYTF. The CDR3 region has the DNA TGTGCCTGGAGTGTACGGTGGAACTATGGCTACACCTTC.

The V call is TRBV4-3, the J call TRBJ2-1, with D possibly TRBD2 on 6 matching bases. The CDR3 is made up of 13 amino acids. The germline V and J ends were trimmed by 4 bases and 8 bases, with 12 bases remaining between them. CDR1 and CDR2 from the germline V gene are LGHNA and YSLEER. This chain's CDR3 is CASSRTTSYEQFF. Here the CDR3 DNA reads TGCGCCAGCAGCCGGACAACTAGCTATGAGCAGTTCTTC.

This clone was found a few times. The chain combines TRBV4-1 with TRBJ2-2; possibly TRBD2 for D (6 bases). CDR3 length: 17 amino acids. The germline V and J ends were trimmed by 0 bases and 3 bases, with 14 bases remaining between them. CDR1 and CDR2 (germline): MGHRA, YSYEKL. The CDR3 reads CASSQDRGASHTGELFF. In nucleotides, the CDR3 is TGCGCCAGCAGCCAAGATCGCGGGGCGAGCCACACCGGGGAGCTGTTTTTT.

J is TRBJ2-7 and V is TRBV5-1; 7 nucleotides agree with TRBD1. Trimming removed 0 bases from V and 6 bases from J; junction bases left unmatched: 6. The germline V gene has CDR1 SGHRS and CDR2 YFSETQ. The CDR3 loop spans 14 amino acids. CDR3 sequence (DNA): TGCGCCAGCAGCTTGGGAGAGTCAGGGGGCGAGCAGTACTTC. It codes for CASSLGESGGEQYF.

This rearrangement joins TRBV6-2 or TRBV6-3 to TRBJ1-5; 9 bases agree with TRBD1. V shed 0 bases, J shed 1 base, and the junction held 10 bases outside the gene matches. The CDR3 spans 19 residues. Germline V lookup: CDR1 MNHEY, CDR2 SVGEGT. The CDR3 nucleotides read TGTGCCAGCAGTTACTCGATGGGGACAGGGCATAGGAGCAATCAGCCCCAGCATTTT. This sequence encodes CASSYSMGTGHRSNQPQHF.

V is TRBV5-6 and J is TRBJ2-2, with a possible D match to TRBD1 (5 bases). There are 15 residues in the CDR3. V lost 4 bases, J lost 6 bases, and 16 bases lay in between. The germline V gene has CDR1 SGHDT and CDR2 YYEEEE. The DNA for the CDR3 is TGTGCCAGCAGCAGACAGCAGGTGGTACCCGGGGAGCTGTTTTTT. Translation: CASSRQQVVPGELFF. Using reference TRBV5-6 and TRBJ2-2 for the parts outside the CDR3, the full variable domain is DAGVTQSPTHLIKTRGQQVTLRCSPKSGHDTVSWYQQALGQGPQFIFQYYEEEERQRGNFPDRFSGHQFPNYSSELNVNALLLGDSALYLCASSRQQVVPGELFFGEGSRLTVL.

Here the CDR3 reads CASSYPNADTQYF. The CDR3 bases are TGTGCCAGCAGTTATCCTAACGCAGATACGCAGTATTTT. The chain is built from TRBV12-3 or TRBV12-4 and TRBJ2-3; D ambiguous. The CDR3 is 13 amino acids. V was pared by 4 bases and J by 4 bases, with 9 bases between.

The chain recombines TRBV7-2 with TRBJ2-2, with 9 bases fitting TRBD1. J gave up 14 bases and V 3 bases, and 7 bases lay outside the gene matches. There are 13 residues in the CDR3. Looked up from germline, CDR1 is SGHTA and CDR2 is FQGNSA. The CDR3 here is CASSFVGTGYLFF. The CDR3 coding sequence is TGTGCCAGCAGCTTCGTAGGGACAGGGTATCTGTTTTTT.

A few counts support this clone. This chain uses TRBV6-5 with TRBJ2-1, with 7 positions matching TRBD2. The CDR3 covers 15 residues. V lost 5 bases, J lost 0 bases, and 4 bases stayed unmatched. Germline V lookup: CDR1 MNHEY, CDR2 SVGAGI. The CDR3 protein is CASSRAGSSYNEQFF. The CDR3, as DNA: TGTGCCAGCAGTAGAGCGGGGAGCTCCTACAATGAGCAGTTCTTC.

The CDR3 DNA sequence: TGTGCCAGTAAGGAGGGGCGATTAGTGGACAATGAGCAGTTCTTC. It encodes CASKEGRLVDNEQFF. The V gene is TRBV19, the J gene TRBJ2-1; D perhaps matches TRBD2 (6 bases). Germline V gives CDR1 LNHDA, CDR2 SQIVND (reference sequence). This CDR3 spans 15 amino acids. V lost 7 bases and J lost 5, with 18 bases in between.

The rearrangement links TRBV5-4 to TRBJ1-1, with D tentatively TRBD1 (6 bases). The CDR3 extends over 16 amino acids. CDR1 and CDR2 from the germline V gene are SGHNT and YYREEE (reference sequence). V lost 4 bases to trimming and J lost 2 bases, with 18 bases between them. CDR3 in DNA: TGTGCCAGCAGCCGGGGGGGGCTGACAGGTAACACTGAAGCTTTCTTT. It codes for CASSRGGLTGNTEAFF.

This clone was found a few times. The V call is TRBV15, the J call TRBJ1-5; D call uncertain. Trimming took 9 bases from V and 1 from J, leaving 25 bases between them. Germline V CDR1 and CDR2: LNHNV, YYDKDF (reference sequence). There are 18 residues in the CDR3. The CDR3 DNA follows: TGTGCCACTTCGAAGCGGCAGGAGGCTTCGACCAGCAATCAGCCCCAGCATTTT. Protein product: CATSKRQEASTSNQPQHF.

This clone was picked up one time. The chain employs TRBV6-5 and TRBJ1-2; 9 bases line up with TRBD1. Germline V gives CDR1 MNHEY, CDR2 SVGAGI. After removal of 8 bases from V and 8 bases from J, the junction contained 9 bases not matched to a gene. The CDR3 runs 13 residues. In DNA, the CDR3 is TGTGCCAGCCACTCGGACAGGGGAAGAGGCTACACCTTC. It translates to CASHSDRGRGYTF.

CDR3 region: CATSRDRGLAGGLNEQFF. In DNA form, the CDR3 reads TGTGCCACCAGCCGGGACAGGGGACTAGCGGGGGGGCTAAATGAGCAGTTCTTC. V and J are TRBV15 and TRBJ2-1; 16 positions agree with TRBD2. This CDR3 is built from 18 residues. The V gene end was trimmed by 5 bases and the J gene end by 7 bases; junction bases not matched to a gene: 11. CDR1 and CDR2 (germline): LNHNV, YYDKDF (reference sequence).

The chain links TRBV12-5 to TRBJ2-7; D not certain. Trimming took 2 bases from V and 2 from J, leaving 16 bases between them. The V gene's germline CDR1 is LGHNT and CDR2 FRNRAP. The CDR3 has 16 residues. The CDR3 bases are TGTGCTAGTGGTTTGCCAAACGGAGCCTCCCCCTACGAGCAGTACTTC. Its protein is CASGLPNGASPYEQYF.

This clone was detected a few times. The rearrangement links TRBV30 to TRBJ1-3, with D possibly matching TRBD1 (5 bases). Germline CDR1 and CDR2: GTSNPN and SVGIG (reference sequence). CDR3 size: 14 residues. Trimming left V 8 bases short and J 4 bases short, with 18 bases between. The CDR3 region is CARTRTGLGNTIYF. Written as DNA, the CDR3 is TGTGCCAGAACCCGTACAGGTTTGGGAAACACCATATATTTT.

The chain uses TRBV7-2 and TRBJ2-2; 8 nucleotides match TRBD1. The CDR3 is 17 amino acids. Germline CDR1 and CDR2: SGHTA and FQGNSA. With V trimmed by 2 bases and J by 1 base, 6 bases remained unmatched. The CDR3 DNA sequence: TGTGCCAGCAGCTTATTCCTCGGGACAGGGAACACCGGGGAGCTGTTTTTT. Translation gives CASSLFLGTGNTGELFF.

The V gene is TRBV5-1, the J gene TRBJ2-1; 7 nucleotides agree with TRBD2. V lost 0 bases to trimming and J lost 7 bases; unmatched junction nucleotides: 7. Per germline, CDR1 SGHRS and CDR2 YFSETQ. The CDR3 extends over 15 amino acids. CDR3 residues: CASSLEAGRANEQFF. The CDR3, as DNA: TGCGCCAGCAGCTTGGAGGCAGGGAGGGCTAATGAGCAGTTCTTC.

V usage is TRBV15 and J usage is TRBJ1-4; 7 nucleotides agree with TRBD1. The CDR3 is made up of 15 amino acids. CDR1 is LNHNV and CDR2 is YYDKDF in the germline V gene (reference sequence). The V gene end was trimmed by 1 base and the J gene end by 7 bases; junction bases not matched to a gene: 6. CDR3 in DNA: TGTGCCACCAGCAGAGGGGGGACAGCGGGTGAAAAACTGTTTTTT. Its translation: CATSRGGTAGEKLFF. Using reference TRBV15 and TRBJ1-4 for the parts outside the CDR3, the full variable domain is DAMVIQNPRYQVTQFGKPVTLSCSQTLNHNVMYWYQQKSSQAPKLLFHYYDKDFNNEADTPDNFQSRRPNTSFCFLDIRSPGLGDTAMYLCATSRGGTAGEKLFFGSGTQLSVL.